Listed here are 6 T cell receptor beta chains from one sample, sequenced in a study of blood T cell repertoires in COVID-19. TCRdb's table, derived via immunoSEQ multiplex PCR, lists solely in-frame clones and lacks some. The sample carries hundreds of thousands of clones, 86% recorded once. The sequencing input was PBMCs or T cells enriched from blood (not recorded which). These receptors originate from a woman between 50 and 59 years old who had recovered from COVID-19.

This clone was found once. The V and J genes are TRBV7-9 and TRBJ1-2; 11 bases agree with TRBD1. J gave up 5 bases and V 0 bases, and 11 bases lay outside the gene matches. Germline CDR1 SEHNR, CDR2 FQNEAQ (reference sequence). This CDR3 comprises 18 residues. CDR3 sequence (DNA): TGTGCCAGCAGCTTAGCCCCGGGACAGGGGGACTCAGGTTATGGCTACACCTTC. It specifies CASSLAPGQGDSGYGYTF.

The chain is built from TRBV29-1 and TRBJ1-1; no clear D. Deletions cut 7 bases from V and 0 bases from J, with 12 bases between. Germline V gene lookup returns CDR1 SQVTM and CDR2 ANQGSEA. The CDR3 is 13 amino acids. The DNA of the CDR3 is TGCAGCGCGACTGAGGCCATGAACACTGAAGCTTTCTTT. This translates into CSATEAMNTEAFF.

The J gene is TRBJ2-1, the V gene TRBV12-3 or TRBV12-4, with TRBD2 as a possible D gene (5 bases). This CDR3 comprises 13 residues. With 6 bases removed from V and 5 bases from J, the gap between germline ends came to 11 bases. Here the CDR3 reads CASRAERNNEQFF. The CDR3 nucleotides are TGTGCCAGCAGGGCGGAGCGGAACAATGAGCAGTTCTTC.

The rearrangement uses TRBV9 and TRBJ2-7; D perhaps matches TRBD2 (6 bases). CDR3 length: 14 residues. Germline V gives CDR1 SGDLS, CDR2 YYNGEE. V was shortened by 0 bases and J by 2 bases, with 9 bases between the two germline ends. In DNA form, the CDR3 reads TGTGCCAGCAGCGTAGCGGGGGTGACCTACGAGCAGTACTTC. Protein product: CASSVAGVTYEQYF.

This clone appeared a single time. The rearrangement joins TRBV12-3 or TRBV12-4 to TRBJ2-5; D ambiguous. This CDR3 is built from 13 residues. V gave up 3 bases and J gave up 3 bases, with 8 bases separating them. The CDR3 loop is CASSLRSKETQYF. The CDR3 region has the DNA TGTGCCAGCAGTTTGAGGAGCAAAGAGACCCAGTACTTC.

The chain joins TRBV6-5 to TRBJ2-3, with 7 bases that match TRBD1. CDR1 and CDR2 from the germline V gene are MNHEY and SVGAGI. The CDR3 totals 15 residues. J gave up 0 bases and V 7 bases, and 7 bases lay outside the gene matches. The CDR3 coding sequence is TGTGCCAGCACCCTCGACAGGGCTAGCACAGATACGCAGTATTTT. Translation gives CASTLDRASTDTQYF.